This TCR beta chain is from a study of blood T cell repertoires in COVID-19. About the study: The origin of the acute and convalescent COVID-19 samples was the United States, Italy and Spain. The cDNA or gDNA used as material had been derived from T cells, B-cell-depleted T cells, or PBMCs.

The germline V gene has CDR1 SGHDT and CDR2 YYEEEE. V lost 4 bases and J 0 bases, leaving 11 bases between the germline ends. This CDR3 is 15 amino acids long. Authors' data handling: Amplifying reference gene primers gave estimates of nucleated cell counts. Sequencing used immunoSEQ multiplex PCR; TCRdb keeps in-frame clones, though not all of them. The V and J calls and clone size were taken over from that table, and D and trimming were inferred from the DNA. The repertoire includes 150,000 to 200,000 clones, around 86% of them detected once, and 2.9% sits in the top ten. The receptor was isolated from a woman in her thirties with active or convalescent COVID-19. Sequencing was performed on peripheral blood. The chain has TRBV5-6 and TRBJ1-3; weak D call: TRBD1 (6 bases). CDR3 sequence reads: CASSPQGFSGNTIYF. Here the CDR3 DNA reads TGTGCCAGCAGCCCACAGGGCTTCTCTGGAAACACCATATATTTT.